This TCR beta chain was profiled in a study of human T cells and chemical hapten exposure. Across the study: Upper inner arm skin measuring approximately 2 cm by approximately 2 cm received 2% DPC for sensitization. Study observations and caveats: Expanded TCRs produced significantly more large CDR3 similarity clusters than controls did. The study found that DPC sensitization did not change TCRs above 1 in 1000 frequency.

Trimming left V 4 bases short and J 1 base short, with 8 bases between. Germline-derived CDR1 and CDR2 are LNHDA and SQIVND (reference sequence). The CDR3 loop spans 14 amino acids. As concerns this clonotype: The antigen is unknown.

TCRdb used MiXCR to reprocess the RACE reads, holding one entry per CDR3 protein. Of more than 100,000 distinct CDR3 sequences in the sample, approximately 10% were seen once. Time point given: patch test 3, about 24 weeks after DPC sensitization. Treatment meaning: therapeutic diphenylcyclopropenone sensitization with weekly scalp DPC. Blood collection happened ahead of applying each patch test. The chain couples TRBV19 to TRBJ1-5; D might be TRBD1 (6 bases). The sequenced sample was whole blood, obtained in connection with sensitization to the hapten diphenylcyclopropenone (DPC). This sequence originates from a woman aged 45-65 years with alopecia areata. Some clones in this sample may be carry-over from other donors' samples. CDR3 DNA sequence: TGTGCCAGTAGTAACAGGGTAAGCAATCAGCCCCAGCATTTT. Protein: CASSNRVSNQPQHF.